These 26 T cell receptor beta chains came from one sample sequenced in a study of shared clonotypes between healthy human individuals. This table comes from immunoSEQ multiplex PCR, and its TCRdb copy is limited to in-frame clones, with some not included. The top ten hold approximately 11% of the sample, which has some 530,000 clones, about 85% seen once. The sample taken for sequencing was PBMCs. All receptors derive from a woman in her thirties or forties in good health. Some clones in this sample may be carry-over from other donors' samples.

This clone was counted between two and nine times. The chain uses TRBV7-2 and TRBJ2-3; D is uncertain. Germline CDR1 and CDR2: SGHTA and FQGNSA. This CDR3 is 14 amino acids long. The V end was cut by 7 bases, the J end by 4 bases, with 15 bases between. CDR3 bases: TGTGCCAGCACCCTACCCAACTCGGCAGATACGCAGTATTTT. It translates to CASTLPNSADTQYF.

The sample holds many counts of this clone. The rearrangement links TRBV29-1 to TRBJ2-2; 9 bases agree with TRBD2. Trimming removed 6 bases from V and 6 bases from J; junction bases left unmatched: 8. This CDR3 is 14 amino acids long. Germline V gene sequence: CDR1 SQVTM, CDR2 ANQGSEA. The chain's CDR3 is CSVVAGGLPGELFF. CDR3 bases: TGCAGCGTGGTGGCGGGAGGGCTGCCCGGGGAGCTGTTTTTT.

The chain couples TRBV29-1 to TRBJ2-1; 9 bases fit TRBD2. The CDR3 is made up of 14 amino acids. V trimming: 2 bases; J trimming: 5 bases; junction bases outside the gene matches: 4. The V gene's germline CDR1 is SQVTM and CDR2 ANQGSEA. As DNA, the CDR3 is TGCAGCGTTGAAAACCGCGGGAGGGACAATGAGCAGTTCTTC. Amino acids: CSVENRGRDNEQFF.

The V and J genes are TRBV6-1 and TRBJ1-2, with a possible D match to TRBD1 (6 bases). Germline values: CDR1 MNHNS, CDR2 SASEGT. The V end lost 6 bases, the J end lost 4 bases, and 12 bases lay between the germline ends. The CDR3 extends over 13 amino acids. The CDR3 bases are TGTGCCAGCAGCGAGGGACAAAGCTATGGCTACACCTTC. This translates into CASSEGQSYGYTF.

As for this clone: Just one base apart from a much larger clone, this may be a read error. The chain is built from TRBV28 and TRBJ2-1; D is ambiguous. V gave up 4 bases and J gave up 2 bases, with 12 bases separating them. Per germline, CDR1 MDHEN and CDR2 SYDVKM. This CDR3 is built from 15 residues. The chain's CDR3 is CASSSPLRTYNEQFF. The CDR3 DNA follows: TGTGCCAGCAGTTCGCCTCTGCGTACCTACAATGAGCAGTTCTTC.

The rearrangement links TRBV27 to TRBJ2-1; 9 bases agree with TRBD1. Germline V gives CDR1 MNHEY, CDR2 SMNVEV (reference sequence). CDR3 length: 14 amino acids. V lost 3 bases, J lost 9 bases, and 6 bases stayed unmatched. The CDR3 coding sequence is TGTGCCAGCAGTTTTGGACAGGGGTTGGCTGAGCAGTTCTTC. Encoded protein: CASSFGQGLAEQFF.

The chain has TRBV19 and TRBJ2-2; D not resolved. CDR1 is LNHDA, CDR2 SQIVND, per germline (reference sequence). Trimming removed 6 bases at V and 5 bases at J, with 10 bases between. CDR3 length equals 13 residues. This CDR3 reads CASRNRPTGELFF. In DNA, the CDR3 is TGTGCCAGTAGAAATCGGCCTACCGGGGAGCTGTTTTTT.

This chain connects TRBV10-2 to TRBJ2-7, with 10 positions matching TRBD2. The CDR3 has 13 residues. The ends lost 10 bases at V and 1 base at J; junction bases unmatched: 4. The V gene's germline CDR1 is WSHSY and CDR2 SAAADI. CDR3 in amino acids: CATRTSGSYEQYF. The CDR3 coding sequence is TGCGCCACCCGGACTAGCGGATCCTACGAGCAGTACTTC.

The V call is TRBV28, the J call TRBJ1-1; the D gene is possibly TRBD1 (6 bases). Germline loops: CDR1 MDHEN, CDR2 SYDVKM. This CDR3 comprises 13 residues. V lost 3 bases, J lost 3 bases, and 8 bases lay in between. The CDR3 DNA reads TGTGCCAGCAGTTTTACAGGGTACACTGAAGCTTTCTTT. Translating gives CASSFTGYTEAFF.

The chain recombines TRBV15 with TRBJ1-1, with TRBD1 matching over 9 bases. CDR3 length: 16 amino acids. Per the germline V gene, CDR1 is LNHNV and CDR2 is YYDKDF (reference sequence). V was pared by 9 bases and J by 0 bases, with 11 bases of the junction left unmatched. CDR3: CATGGTGSIMNTEAFF. The CDR3 bases are TGTGCCACAGGGGGGACAGGGTCTATTATGAACACTGAAGCTTTCTTT.

Details on this clone: This is likely an artifact of a read error, given a far larger clone one base away. The chain couples TRBV29-1 to TRBJ1-1; D possibly corresponds to TRBD1 (5 bases). There are 12 residues in the CDR3. Looked up from germline, CDR1 is SQVTM and CDR2 is ANQGSEA. V lost 0 bases, J lost 5 bases, and 7 bases lay in between. The CDR3 here is CSVEEGGTEAFF. The CDR3 DNA is TGCAGCGTTGAAGAGGGGGGAACTGAAGCTTTCTTT.

About this clone: This sample includes further DNA sequences coding for the same CDR3. The chain couples TRBV7-6 to TRBJ2-5; no definite D call. This CDR3 spans 12 amino acids. V was pared by 0 bases and J by 5 bases, with 4 bases between. CDR1 is SGHVS and CDR2 is FNYEAQ in the germline V gene. The CDR3 DNA reads as TGTGCCAGCAGCTTAGCCCGGGAGACCCAGTACTTC. Amino acid sequence: CASSLARETQYF.

This rearrangement joins TRBV5-4 to TRBJ1-4; D may be TRBD1 (5 bases). This CDR3 spans 16 amino acids. Germline loops: CDR1 SGHNT, CDR2 YYREEE (reference sequence). Trimming stripped 0 bases from V and 7 bases from J, with 16 bases between. The CDR3 nucleotides are TGTGCCAGCAGCTTGGCCACAGGACGTGGGGGTGAAAAACTGTTTTTT. As protein: CASSLATGRGGEKLFF.

This clone was counted ten times or more. The sample holds other DNA sequences that translate to the same CDR3. The chain recombines TRBV25-1 with TRBJ1-2, with TRBD1 matching 7 bases. The germline gives CDR1 MGHDK, CDR2 SYGVNS. The CDR3 has 13 amino acids. V lost 6 bases to trimming and J lost 4 bases; unmatched junction nucleotides: 5. CDR3 bases: TGTGCCAGCAGGGCAGGGGGTCGCTATGGCTACACCTTC. This encodes CASRAGGRYGYTF.

The chain joins TRBV7-9 to TRBJ2-5, with D hard to call. Germline CDR1 reads SEHNR; CDR2 reads FQNEAQ (reference sequence). CDR3 size: 14 residues. Trimming cost V 2 bases and J 1 base, with 8 bases left between them. The CDR3 sequence is CASSLPGSQETQYF. The CDR3 DNA follows: TGTGCCAGCAGCTTACCCGGGTCCCAAGAGACCCAGTACTTC.

The chain combines TRBV10-3 with TRBJ2-5, with 7 bases aligning to TRBD2. Trimming at V came to 6 bases and at J to 9 bases, leaving 13 bases not matched to a gene. The CDR3 length is 14 residues. Germline-derived CDR1 and CDR2 are ENHRY and SYGVKD. CDR3 in DNA: TGTGCCATCAGCTGGGAGCGGGATGGCGGGGCCCAGTACTTC. Its protein is CAISWERDGGAQYF.

For this clone: Other nucleotide sequences from this sample produce the same CDR3. This rearrangement joins TRBV11-2 to TRBJ2-1; D is undetermined. The CDR3 loop spans 10 amino acids. Germline V gives CDR1 SGHAT, CDR2 FQNNGV. Trimming removed 3 bases from V and 8 bases from J, with 2 bases in between. CDR3 sequence reads: CASSLYEQFF. DNA for the CDR3: TGTGCCAGCAGCTTGTATGAGCAGTTCTTC.

This rearrangement joins TRBV30 to TRBJ2-7; no reliable D call. V was clipped by 1 base and J by 6 bases, with 10 bases between them. CDR1 is GTSNPN and CDR2 is SVGIG in the germline V gene (reference sequence). The CDR3 totals 12 residues. The CDR3 DNA reads TGTGCCTGGAGTGACTCTAGTCCCGAGCAGTACTTC. Translating gives CAWSDSSPEQYF.

The chain employs TRBV6-4 and TRBJ2-3; possibly TRBD1 for D (6 bases). The CDR3 runs to 15 residues. The V and J ends lost 2 bases and 0 bases respectively, with 9 bases between them. Germline values: CDR1 MRHNA, CDR2 SNTAGT. The CDR3 coding sequence is TGTGCCAGCAGTGACACAGGGTTTAGCACAGATACGCAGTATTTT. Translated, it gives CASSDTGFSTDTQYF.

Comment on this clone: A far bigger clonotype differs at one base, so this is likely a read error. The same CDR3 can be traced to other DNA sequences in this sample. The CDR3 is CASSYGTSGRPEYF. The CDR3 DNA sequence: TGTGCCAGCAGCTATGGGACCAGCGGGAGGCCGGAGTACTTC. This chain uses TRBV2 with TRBJ2-5; 9 nucleotides line up with TRBD2. Germline-derived CDR1 and CDR2 are SNHLY and FYNNEI. The junction had 14 bases not matched to a gene; V was cut back by 6 bases and J by 12 bases. The CDR3 length is 14 residues.

This chain connects TRBV19 to TRBJ2-1; 8 bases match TRBD2. This CDR3 has 16 amino acids. Trimming cost V 4 bases and J 4 bases; bases outside gene matches: 9. Per the germline V gene, CDR1 is LNHDA and CDR2 is SQIVND (reference sequence). CDR3 bases: TGTGCCAGTAGTACGGGACTAGTCCGGAGTTACAATGAGCAGTTCTTC. This encodes CASSTGLVRSYNEQFF.

This clone was seen just once. The rearrangement uses TRBV29-1 and TRBJ2-2; 12 nucleotides align to TRBD2. Germline V CDR1 and CDR2: SQVTM, ANQGSEA. V shed 6 bases and J 5 bases; nucleotides not matched to a gene: 4. The CDR3 contains 14 residues. CDR3 in amino acids: CSVGTSGQTGELFF. CDR3 bases: TGCAGCGTCGGGACTAGCGGGCAAACCGGGGAGCTGTTTTTT.

As for this clone: A far larger clone differs by one base, so this is likely a read error. The chain has TRBV30 and TRBJ2-3; 7 nucleotides line up with TRBD1. Trimming took 3 bases from V and 4 from J; bases not matched to a gene: 16. The CDR3 is 17 residues long. CDR1 GTSNPN and CDR2 SVGIG come from the germline V gene (reference sequence). CDR3 region: CAWSLIWTGEEADTQYF. CDR3 coding DNA: TGTGCCTGGAGCTTAATTTGGACAGGTGAAGAAGCAGATACGCAGTATTTT.

As regards this clone: A read error is likely here: a far larger clone is one base away. The CDR3 carries no conserved terminal phenylalanine or tryptophan, so it likely arises from a read error. At the DNA level, this CDR3 is encoded by other sequences in the same sample as well. CDR3 nucleotide sequence: TGTGCCTGGAATATGGGGGGTAATCAGCCCCAGCATTTG. Translated: CAWNMGGNQPQHL. The chain uses TRBV30 and TRBJ1-5; maybe TRBD1 (5 bases). The CDR3 is made up of 13 amino acids. Trimming took off 4 bases at V and 4 bases at J, with 11 bases between the two ends. Per the germline V gene, CDR1 is GTSNPN and CDR2 is SVGIG (reference sequence).

CDR3 sequence: CASSGDIVGSSTDTQYF. The CDR3 coding sequence is TGTGCCAGCAGCGGCGATATCGTTGGCAGCAGCACAGATACGCAGTATTTT. The chain carries TRBV9 and TRBJ2-3; D ambiguous. This CDR3 has 17 amino acids. Germline V lookup: CDR1 SGDLS, CDR2 YYNGEE. Between the trimmed V and J ends, which lost 3 bases and 0 bases, there was a span of 17 bases.

Concerning this clone: A read error is the likely source, as a far larger clone sits one nucleotide away. This sequence joins TRBV19 and TRBJ2-5; 8 bases align to TRBD2. Germline trimming cut 2 bases from V and 3 bases from J; bases unmatched to any gene: 5. The CDR3 is 15 residues long. CDR1 is LNHDA and CDR2 is SQIVND in the germline V gene (reference sequence). The DNA of the CDR3 is TGTGCCAGTAGTATACCAGCGGGGGCGAAAGAGACCCAGTACTTC. Its protein is CASSIPAGAKETQYF. Full variable domain (rest looked up from reference TRBV19 and TRBJ2-5): DGGITQSPKYLFRKEGQNVTLSCEQNLNHDAMYWYRQDPGQGLRLIYYSQIVNDFQKGDIAEGYSVSREKKESFPLTVTSAQKNPTAFYLCASSIPAGAKETQYFGPGTRLLVL.